The present T cell receptor (beta chain) was sequenced within a study of blood T cell repertoires in COVID-19. Across the whole study: Both acute and convalescent COVID-19 samples were obtained from the United States, Italy and Spain. Sources were T cells, B-cell-depleted T cells, or PBMCs; the material itself was cDNA or gDNA.

Original data processing: Estimation of nucleated cell counts was performed using reference gene primer amplification. Sequencing used immunoSEQ multiplex PCR; TCRdb keeps in-frame clones, though not all of them. That table is the source of V, J and clone size, and D and trimming were worked out from the DNA. Here the sample spans about 90,000 clones, roughly 78% being singletons. In germline, CDR1 is LNHDA, CDR2 SQIVND (reference sequence). The V gene lost 9 bases and the J gene lost 3 bases, with 13 bases spanning the gap. This CDR3 region has 13 residues. The clonotype was recovered from a woman of 80 years or more with acute or convalescent COVID-19. The chain employs TRBV19 and TRBJ2-3; a possible D gene is TRBD2 (6 bases). Source material: peripheral blood. Written as DNA, the CDR3 is TGTGCCAGCCGGGACTGGGGGACAGATACGCAGTATTTT. The encoded protein is CASRDWGTDTQYF.